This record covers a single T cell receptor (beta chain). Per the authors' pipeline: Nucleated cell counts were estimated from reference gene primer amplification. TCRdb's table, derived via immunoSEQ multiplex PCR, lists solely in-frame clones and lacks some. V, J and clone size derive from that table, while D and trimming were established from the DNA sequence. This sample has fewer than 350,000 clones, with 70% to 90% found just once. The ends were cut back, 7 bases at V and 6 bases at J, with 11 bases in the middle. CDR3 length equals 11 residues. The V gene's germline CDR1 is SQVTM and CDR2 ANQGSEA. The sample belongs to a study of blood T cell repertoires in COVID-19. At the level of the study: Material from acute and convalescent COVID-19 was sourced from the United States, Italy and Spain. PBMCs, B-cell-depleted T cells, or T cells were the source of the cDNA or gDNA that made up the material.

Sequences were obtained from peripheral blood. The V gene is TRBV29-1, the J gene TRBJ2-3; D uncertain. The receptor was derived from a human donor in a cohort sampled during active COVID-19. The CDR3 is CSEEGVDTQYF. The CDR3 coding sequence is TGCAGCGAGGAAGGAGTGGATACGCAGTATTTT.